What follows are 17 T cell receptor beta chains derived from one specimen sequenced in a study of blood T cell repertoires in COVID-19. The method was immunoSEQ multiplex PCR; TCRdb's version includes in-frame clones alone and lacks a portion of them. The sample lists about 47,000 clones; 88% were seen once. The sequenced sample was peripheral blood. These receptors were obtained from a human donor with active COVID-19. The donor label of this sample is uncertain.

This clone was seen once. The rearrangement uses TRBV10-3 and TRBJ2-3; 8 bases align to TRBD1. Germline V gene sequence: CDR1 ENHRY, CDR2 SYGVKD. This CDR3 spans 14 amino acids. With 6 bases clipped from V and 7 bases from J, the junction kept 9 bases outside the gene matches. CDR3 residues: CAIRGTGFGNTQYF. The CDR3, as DNA: TGTGCCATCAGAGGGACAGGATTTGGGAATACGCAGTATTTT.

The chain combines TRBV7-2 with TRBJ1-1; no clear D gene. This CDR3 has 13 amino acids. V lost 0 bases and J lost 4, with 6 bases in between. Germline values: CDR1 SGHTA, CDR2 FQGNSA. The CDR3 reads CASSLASLTEAFF. In nucleotides, the CDR3 is TGTGCCAGCAGCTTAGCCTCACTCACTGAAGCTTTCTTT.

CDR3: CASRTGGNYGYTF. The CDR3 nucleotides read TGTGCCAGCCGGACAGGGGGTAACTATGGCTACACCTTC. The chain joins TRBV12-3 or TRBV12-4 to TRBJ1-2; 10 nucleotides line up with TRBD1. J gave up 1 base and V 8 bases, and 1 base lay outside the gene matches. This CDR3 comprises 13 residues.

The J gene is TRBJ1-2, the V gene TRBV11-2; TRBD1 is a possible D gene (5 bases). Germline values: CDR1 SGHAT, CDR2 FQNNGV. The CDR3 loop spans 17 amino acids. The V and J ends lost 6 bases and 2 bases respectively, with 22 bases between them. CDR3 sequence: CASSRIGGQGRNYGYTF. CDR3 nucleotides: TGTGCCAGCAGTCGAATTGGAGGGCAGGGCAGGAACTATGGCTACACCTTC.

This clone is a singleton in its sample. This chain joins TRBV7-3 and TRBJ2-5, with D hard to call. This CDR3 region has 13 residues. V was shortened by 1 base and J by 5 bases, with 8 bases between the two germline ends. Germline CDR1 SGHTA, CDR2 FQGTGA. The CDR3 region is CASSLSGRETQYF. The CDR3 DNA reads TGTGCCAGCAGCTTAAGCGGTCGGGAGACCCAGTACTTC.

The DNA for the CDR3 is TGTGCCAGCAGCTCCCCAGGGGGGTTAGGCTACACCTTC. Translation: CASSSPGGLGYTF. The V and J genes are TRBV7-3 and TRBJ1-2; 7 positions agree with TRBD1. V trimming: 4 bases; J trimming: 8 bases; junction bases outside the gene matches: 7. Germline assignment: CDR1 SGHTA and CDR2 FQGTGA. The length of the CDR3 is 13 residues.

With regard to this clone: One end of the junction is discordant with germline, which a read error may explain. V and J are TRBV7-7 and TRBJ2-2; no firm D call. CDR1 SSHAT and CDR2 FNYEAQ come from the germline V gene (reference sequence). The CDR3 has 13 residues. CDR3: CASSLRLTGELFF. CDR3 in DNA: TGTGCTAGCAGCTTGAGACTGACCGGGGAGCTGTTTTTT.

This rearrangement joins TRBV7-2 to TRBJ2-7; 7 bases line up with TRBD2. Germline assignment: CDR1 SGHTA and CDR2 FQGNSA. Losses at the gene ends were 5 bases for V and 1 base for J; bases not matched to a gene: 11. The length of the CDR3 is 16 residues. The DNA for the CDR3 is TGTGCCAGCAGCCCCTGGGAGCGGGAATATTCCTACGAGCAGTACTTC. Translating it yields CASSPWEREYSYEQYF.

This rearrangement joins TRBV2 to TRBJ2-7; D is undetermined. The CDR3 covers 12 residues. Trimming pared 6 bases from V and 4 bases from J, leaving 10 bases between. Germline values: CDR1 SNHLY, CDR2 FYNNEI. In DNA, the CDR3 is TGTGCCAGCAGCGGGTTTATGTACGAGCAGTACTTC. Protein: CASSGFMYEQYF.

This clone was detected a few times. V is TRBV28 and J is TRBJ2-7; the match to TRBD1 covers 8 bases. This CDR3 region has 18 residues. V was clipped by 1 base and J by 1 base; unmatched bases: 12. Germline V CDR1 and CDR2: MDHEN, SYDVKM. The CDR3 DNA reads as TGTGCCAGCAGTTTATCGGGAGTTGGACAGGGAGAGTCCTACGAGCAGTACTTC. Translation: CASSLSGVGQGESYEQYF. Supplemented by reference TRBV28 and TRBJ2-7, the full variable domain reads DVKVTQSSRYLVKRTGEKVFLECVQDMDHENMFWYRQDPGLGLRLIYFSYDVKMKEKGDIPEGYSVSREKKERFSLILESASTNQTSMYLCASSLSGVGQGESYEQYFGPGTRLTVT.

Within the sample, this clone is medium-sized. The rearrangement uses TRBV12-3 or TRBV12-4 and TRBJ2-7; D unresolved. This CDR3 has 12 amino acids. Trimming cost V 6 bases and J 4 bases, with 10 bases left between them. CDR3 coding DNA: TGTGCCAGCAGAAACAGAAAATACGAGCAGTACTTC. It yields the protein CASRNRKYEQYF.

This chain uses TRBV18 with TRBJ2-6; the match to TRBD1 covers 10 bases. The CDR3 contains 19 residues. CDR1 KGHSH and CDR2 LQKENI come from the germline V gene. V dropped 2 bases and J dropped 0; count of bases not matched to a gene: 7. As DNA, the CDR3 is TGTGCCAGCTCACCAATTCCGGGACAGGGGTCCTCTGGGGCCAACGTCCTGACTTTC. This codes for CASSPIPGQGSSGANVLTF.

V usage is TRBV28 and J usage is TRBJ2-7, with 8 nucleotides matching TRBD1. The V gene's germline CDR1 is MDHEN and CDR2 SYDVKM. Trimming at V came to 7 bases and at J to 2 bases, leaving 16 bases not matched to a gene. The CDR3 extends over 17 amino acids. As DNA, the CDR3 is TGTGCCAGCAAACGAGCCTCCGGGACAGGAACGACCTACGAGCAGTACTTC. This encodes CASKRASGTGTTYEQYF. The whole variable domain, filled in from reference TRBV28 and TRBJ2-7, reads DVKVTQSSRYLVKRTGEKVFLECVQDMDHENMFWYRQDPGLGLRLIYFSYDVKMKEKGDIPEGYSVSREKKERFSLILESASTNQTSMYLCASKRASGTGTTYEQYFGPGTRLTVT.

The CDR3 spells CASSIVGGGSEQFF. The DNA for the CDR3 is TGTGCCAGTAGTATAGTTGGAGGGGGCAGTGAGCAGTTCTTC. The chain recombines TRBV19 with TRBJ2-1; a possible D gene is TRBD1 (7 bases). V gave up 1 base and J gave up 9 bases, with 13 bases separating them. In germline, CDR1 is LNHDA, CDR2 SQIVND (reference sequence). CDR3 length equals 14 residues.

The CDR3 loop is CASSPRDTQETQYF. DNA of the CDR3: TGCGCCAGCAGCCCCCGGGACACCCAAGAGACCCAGTACTTC. The gene calls are TRBV5-1 and TRBJ2-5, with a tentative D call TRBD1 (6 bases). With 4 bases removed from V and 1 base from J, the gap between germline ends came to 11 bases. The CDR3 spans 14 residues. Germline loops: CDR1 SGHRS, CDR2 YFSETQ.

This chain joins TRBV18 and TRBJ2-1; the D is unclear. The CDR3 extends over 14 amino acids. Trimming left V 2 bases short and J 4 bases short, with 9 bases between. Germline lookup yields CDR1 KGHSH and CDR2 LQKENI. The CDR3 DNA reads TGTGCCAGCTCACCAACACCGACATACAATGAGCAGTTCTTC. This sequence encodes CASSPTPTYNEQFF.

The chain couples TRBV10-3 to TRBJ1-4; 10 nucleotides line up with TRBD1. In germline, CDR1 is ENHRY, CDR2 SYGVKD. V trimming: 4 bases; J trimming: 2 bases; junction bases outside the gene matches: 4. This CDR3 comprises 16 residues. The DNA of the CDR3 is TGTGCCATCAGTGCCGGGACAGGGGTCACTAATGAAAAACTGTTTTTT. Protein: CAISAGTGVTNEKLFF.